The rows below give T cell receptor beta chains drawn from one sample of a study of CD8+ T cells in alopecia areata. The method was immunoSEQ multiplex PCR; TCRdb's version includes in-frame clones alone and lacks a portion of them. Of some 150,000 clones in the sample, less than 80% were seen once. Sequencing used CD8+ T cells sorted from blood, obtained at week 0. Every receptor here comes from a human donor with alopecia areata. CDR3s include the opening cysteine and the closing phenylalanine or tryptophan. Each record gives: D gene, V gene, clone size, J gene, CDR3 DNA, CDR3 protein. A D gene is named only where the DNA matches it firmly. Size is omitted from some rows. Given values are once, few, many or a class for expanded clones.

D: -; V: TRBV14; size: -; J: TRBJ2-7; DNA: TGTGCCAGCAGCAGAGGACGGTTCTACGAGCAGTACTTC; CDR3: CASSRGRFYEQYF
D: TRBD1; V: TRBV5-1; size: many; J: TRBJ2-2; DNA: TGCGCCAGCACACAGACAGGGGCCGGGGAGCTGTTTTTT; CDR3: CASTQTGAGELFF
D: -; V: TRBV27; size: -; J: TRBJ2-5; DNA: TGTGCCAGCAGTTTCAGGGAGACCCAGTACTTC; CDR3: CASSFRETQYF
D: -; V: TRBV29-1; size: -; J: TRBJ2-7; DNA: TGCAGCGCCCGGTCGGGGGACGGCGAGCAGTACTTC; CDR3: CSARSGDGEQYF
D: -; V: TRBV19; size: once; J: TRBJ2-1; DNA: TGTGCCAGTAGTATAGTCGGCGGGTACAATGAGCAGTTCTTC; CDR3: CASSIVGGYNEQFF
D: -; V: TRBV13; size: -; J: TRBJ2-7; DNA: TGTGCCAGCAGCGCCGGGATCTACGAGCAGTACTTC; CDR3: CASSAGIYEQYF
D: -; V: TRBV5-1; size: -; J: TRBJ2-2; DNA: TGCGCCAGCAGCTTATGGATGACTAGGAACACCGGGGAGCTGTTTTTT; CDR3: CASSLWMTRNTGELFF
D: -; V: TRBV7-6; size: -; J: TRBJ1-2; DNA: TGTGCCAGCAGCGGTGGAGCGGGCTATAACTATGGCTACACCTTC; CDR3: CASSGGAGYNYGYTF
D: TRBD2; V: TRBV5-1; size: -; J: TRBJ2-3; DNA: TGCGCCAGCAGCCAAGGACTAGCATGGGTCACAGATACGCAGTATTTT; CDR3: CASSQGLAWVTDTQYF
D: -; V: TRBV19; size: -; J: TRBJ1-6; DNA: TGTGCCAGTAGTATAGGACAGACGGCACCCCTCCACTTT; CDR3: CASSIGQTAPLHF
D: -; V: TRBV9; size: once; J: TRBJ2-5; DNA: TGTGCCAGCAGCTCCAGGATTGATGAGACCCAGTACTTC; CDR3: CASSSRIDETQYF
D: -; V: TRBV30; size: once; J: TRBJ2-7; DNA: TGTGCGTTGGAGGCCCCCGGGGGTAGGTACGAGCAGTACTTC; CDR3: CALEAPGGRYEQYF
D: TRBD1; V: TRBV5-6; size: once; J: TRBJ2-5; DNA: TGTGCCAGCAGTTACGGGACAGGGAAAGAGACCCAGTACTTC; CDR3: CASSYGTGKETQYF
D: -; V: TRBV4-1; size: few; J: TRBJ1-3; DNA: TGTGCCAGCAGCCAAGATCTTAGCGCGGGCCGATATTTT; CDR3: CASSQDLSAGRYF
D: -; V: TRBV7-6; size: -; J: TRBJ1-5; DNA: TGTGCCAGCAGCCAGACGGCGGACAATCAGCCCCAGCATTTT; CDR3: CASSQTADNQPQHF
D: -; V: TRBV5-1; size: -; J: TRBJ2-3; DNA: TGCGCCAGCCGAAACTCCACAGATACGCAGTATTTT; CDR3: CASRNSTDTQYF
D: TRBD1; V: TRBV5-4; size: -; J: TRBJ1-6; DNA: TGTGCCAGCAGCTTGGGACAGGGAGGGGCACCCCTCCACTTT; CDR3: CASSLGQGGAPLHF
D: -; V: TRBV5-1; size: once; J: TRBJ2-1; DNA: TGCGCCAGCAGCTTGCTGCCGGGGGACAATGAGCAGTTCTTC; CDR3: CASSLLPGDNEQFF
D: -; V: TRBV29-1; size: few; J: TRBJ2-7; DNA: TGCAGCGTTGTGAGGGACGCCCCTTACGAGCAGTACTTC; CDR3: CSVVRDAPYEQYF
D: TRBD1; V: TRBV6-5; size: -; J: TRBJ2-6; DNA: TGTGCCAGCAGTTCGACAGGGGCTGGGGCCAACGTCCTGACTTTC; CDR3: CASSSTGAGANVLTF
D: -; V: TRBV19; size: -; J: TRBJ1-1; DNA: TGTGCCAGTAGTGTTTCCCGGACGGAGAACACTGAAGCTTTCTTT; CDR3: CASSVSRTENTEAFF
D: -; V: TRBV7-9; size: -; J: TRBJ2-1; DNA: TGTGCCAGCAGCTCCACCGGGACTCCGAGCTCCTACAATGAGCAGTTCTTC; CDR3: CASSSTGTPSSYNEQFF
D: TRBD1; V: TRBV15; size: once; J: TRBJ2-5; DNA: TGTGCCACCAGCACCTCCGGGACAGGGCTAGAGACCCAGTACTTC; CDR3: CATSTSGTGLETQYF
D: TRBD2; V: TRBV7-9; size: -; J: TRBJ2-7; DNA: TGTGCCAGCAGCTCCGGACTAGCGGGGTACGAGCAGTACTTC; CDR3: CASSSGLAGYEQYF
D: TRBD1; V: TRBV29-1; size: few; J: TRBJ2-7; DNA: TGCAGCGCCAAAGCGCGCCGACAGGGTGCCTACGAGCAGTACTTC; CDR3: CSAKARRQGAYEQYF
D: -; V: TRBV21-1; size: few; J: TRBJ2-7; DNA: TGTGCCAGCAGCAAGGGACCCTACGAGCAGTACTTC; CDR3: CASSKGPYEQYF
D: TRBD1; V: TRBV27; size: -; J: TRBJ1-1; DNA: TGTGCCAGCAGGCGTCCGGGACAGGGCAATGAAGCTTTCTTT; CDR3: CASRRPGQGNEAFF
D: -; V: TRBV27; size: few; J: TRBJ2-7; DNA: TGTGCCAGCAGTTTAGGGGCAGGGGACGAGCAGTACTTC; CDR3: CASSLGAGDEQYF
D: -; V: TRBV29-1; size: -; J: TRBJ1-1; DNA: TGCAGCGTTGCTCTCGGAAACCCCAACACTGAAGCTTTCTTT; CDR3: CSVALGNPNTEAFF
D: TRBD1; V: TRBV18; size: -; J: TRBJ2-7; DNA: TGTGCCAGCTCACCTGGGGACAGGACCTCTCCCTACGAGCAGTACTTC; CDR3: CASSPGDRTSPYEQYF
D: TRBD2; V: TRBV6-1; size: few; J: TRBJ2-1; DNA: TGTGCCAGCAGTGGGACTAGCGGGGGCACGTACAATGAGCAGTTCTTC; CDR3: CASSGTSGGTYNEQFF
D: TRBD2; V: TRBV7-8; size: few; J: TRBJ2-2; DNA: TGTGCCAGCAGCTTAGGAACTAGCGGGGGGGCAGTTCGCACCGGGGAGCTGTTTTTT; CDR3: CASSLGTSGGAVRTGELFF
D: -; V: TRBV4-1; size: -; J: TRBJ2-1; DNA: TGCGCCAGCAGCCAAGAGGCGAGGCTAAATGAGCAGTTCTTC; CDR3: CASSQEARLNEQFF
D: -; V: TRBV4-1; size: -; J: TRBJ1-4; DNA: TGCGCCAGCAGCCAAGACGGTGAAAAACTGTTTTTT; CDR3: CASSQDGEKLFF
D: TRBD1; V: TRBV25-1; size: few; J: TRBJ1-1; DNA: TGTGCCAGCAGTGATCGGGAGACAGGGACCCTGAACACTGAAGCTTTCTTT; CDR3: CASSDRETGTLNTEAFF
D: -; V: TRBV5-1; size: -; J: TRBJ1-2; DNA: TGCGCCAGCAGCCCCGAGCAATATGGCTACACCTTC; CDR3: CASSPEQYGYTF
D: -; V: TRBV11-2; size: -; J: TRBJ2-6; DNA: TGTGCCAGCAGCCATAGGTGGATCTCTGGGGCCAACGTCCTGACTTTC; CDR3: CASSHRWISGANVLTF
D: TRBD1; V: TRBV29-1; size: -; J: TRBJ1-5; DNA: TGCAGCGTTGAAGTCGGACAGGGAGGACAGCCCCAGCATTTT; CDR3: CSVEVGQGGQPQHF
D: -; V: TRBV18; size: -; J: TRBJ2-1; DNA: TGTGCCAGCTCACCACCTTCGGGGCCTTCCTACAATGAGCAGTTCTTC; CDR3: CASSPPSGPSYNEQFF
D: -; V: TRBV29-1; size: few; J: TRBJ2-7; DNA: TGCAGCGTGCTCCCCAGTATTTCCTACGAGCAGTACTTC; CDR3: CSVLPSISYEQYF
D: TRBD1; V: TRBV5-1; size: -; J: TRBJ1-1; DNA: TGCGCCAGCAGCGGGACAGGGGGCGCGTCCACTGAAGCTTTCTTT; CDR3: CASSGTGGASTEAFF
D: TRBD1; V: TRBV5-1; size: once; J: TRBJ2-7; DNA: TGCGCCAGCAGGCCTCGAAGGGGACAGGGGCTGGACGAGCAGTACTTC; CDR3: CASRPRRGQGLDEQYF
D: -; V: TRBV19; size: -; J: TRBJ2-3; DNA: TGTGCCAGTAGTATGGGGGTAACGTGGCAGTATTTT; CDR3: CASSMGVTWQYF
D: -; V: TRBV5-6; size: -; J: TRBJ2-1; DNA: TGTGCCAGCAGTTCCGGGGAGCCAGGGCAGTTCTTC; CDR3: CASSSGEPGQFF
D: -; V: TRBV9; size: -; J: TRBJ2-7; DNA: TGTGCCAGCAGCGCCTCAGGTAGCCCCTTCTACGAGCAGTACTTC; CDR3: CASSASGSPFYEQYF
D: TRBD1; V: TRBV13; size: -; J: TRBJ2-7; DNA: TGTGCCAGCAGCTTAGGCCTGAGGGACAGGGGCAACGAGCAGTACTTC; CDR3: CASSLGLRDRGNEQYF
D: -; V: TRBV7-9; size: -; J: TRBJ2-3; DNA: TGTGCCAGCAGCCTGGGGAGACGCACAGATACGCAGTATTTT; CDR3: CASSLGRRTDTQYF
D: -; V: TRBV15; size: -; J: TRBJ1-2; DNA: TGTGCCACCAGCAGAGATCCCGATTGGGGTGGCTACACCTTC; CDR3: CATSRDPDWGGYTF
D: -; V: TRBV15; size: -; J: TRBJ1-5; DNA: TGTGCCACCAGCAGTATGTCAGGGCAGCCCCAGCATTTT; CDR3: CATSSMSGQPQHF
D: TRBD1; V: TRBV5-6; size: few; J: TRBJ1-1; DNA: TGTGCCAGCAGCGCTGGACAGGGTTTAGACGGGAACACTGAAGCTTTCTTT; CDR3: CASSAGQGLDGNTEAFF
D: -; V: TRBV7-9; size: -; J: TRBJ2-1; DNA: TGTGCCAGCAGCTTAGCGGGTACCTACAATGAGCAGTTCTTC; CDR3: CASSLAGTYNEQFF
D: TRBD1; V: TRBV7-9; size: -; J: TRBJ1-5; DNA: TGTGCCAGCAGCCCAGGGGGTGGCAATCAGCCCCAGCATTTT; CDR3: CASSPGGGNQPQHF
D: TRBD1; V: TRBV27; size: -; J: TRBJ1-4; DNA: TGTGCCAGCAGTTTGACAGGGAGGAAAACTAATGAAAAACTGTTTTTT; CDR3: CASSLTGRKTNEKLFF